The T cell receptor (beta chain) described here comes from a study of blood T cells in healthy people across ages. As for the study in general: T cells yielded about one barcoded beta molecule per two cells through template switching. General study results and limits: Roughly linearly, TCR beta diversity per million T cells fell as age increased.

This clonotype was found a few times. Its antigen is not known. A J-beta primer mix and a sample-barcoded 5' primer were used in a second PCR of roughly 7 to 12 cycles. TCRdb ran MiXCR on the 5' RACE reads and lists one entry per CDR3 protein. The sample holds about 1.4 million distinct CDR3 sequences; around 55% are singletons and the top ten take over 5%. V lost 4 bases and J lost 2; bases outside the gene matches: 3. The CDR3 sequence is 14 residues long. The germline V gene has CDR1 SGHDT and CDR2 YYEEEE. The genes are TRBV5-6 and TRBJ1-2, with TRBD1 matching 9 bases. Sequenced input: blood. This receptor was obtained from a man younger than 35 in good health. CDR3 loop: CASSGQGWNYGYTF. CDR3 in DNA: TGTGCCAGCAGCGGACAGGGGTGGAACTATGGCTACACCTTC. The whole variable domain, remainder taken from reference TRBV5-6 and TRBJ1-2, is DAGVTQSPTHLIKTRGQQVTLRCSPKSGHDTVSWYQQALGQGPQFIFQYYEEEERQRGNFPDRFSGHQFPNYSSELNVNALLLGDSALYLCASSGQGWNYGYTFGSGTRLTVV.